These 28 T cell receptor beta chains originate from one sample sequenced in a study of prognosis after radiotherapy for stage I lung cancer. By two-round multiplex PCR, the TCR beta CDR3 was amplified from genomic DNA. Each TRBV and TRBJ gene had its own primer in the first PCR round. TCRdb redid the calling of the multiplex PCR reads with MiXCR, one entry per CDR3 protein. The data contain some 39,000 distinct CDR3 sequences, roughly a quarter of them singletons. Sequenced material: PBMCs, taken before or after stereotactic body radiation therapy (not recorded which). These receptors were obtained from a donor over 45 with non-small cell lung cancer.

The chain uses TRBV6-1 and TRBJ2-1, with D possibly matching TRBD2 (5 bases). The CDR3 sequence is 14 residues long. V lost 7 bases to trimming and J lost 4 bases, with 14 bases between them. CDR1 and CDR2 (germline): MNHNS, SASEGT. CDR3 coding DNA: TGTGCCAGCATCTCCGGTGGGGAGTACAATGAGCAGTTCTTC. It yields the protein CASISGGEYNEQFF.

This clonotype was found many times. This CDR3 reads CASRSSSGRRNEQFF. The CDR3 DNA reads as TGTGCCAGCAGATCGAGTAGCGGGAGGCGCAATGAGCAGTTCTTC. The chain employs TRBV6-1 and TRBJ2-1, with 10 bases aligning to TRBD2. Per germline, CDR1 MNHNS and CDR2 SASEGT. J was trimmed by 6 bases and V by 6 bases; bases with no gene match: 8. The CDR3 loop spans 15 amino acids.

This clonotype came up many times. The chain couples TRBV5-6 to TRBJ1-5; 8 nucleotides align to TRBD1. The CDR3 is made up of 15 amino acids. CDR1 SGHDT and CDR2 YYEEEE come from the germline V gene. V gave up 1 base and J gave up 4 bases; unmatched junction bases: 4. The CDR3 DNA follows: TGTGCCAGCAGCTTGACGACAGGGGAGAATCAGCCCCAGCATTTT. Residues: CASSLTTGENQPQHF.

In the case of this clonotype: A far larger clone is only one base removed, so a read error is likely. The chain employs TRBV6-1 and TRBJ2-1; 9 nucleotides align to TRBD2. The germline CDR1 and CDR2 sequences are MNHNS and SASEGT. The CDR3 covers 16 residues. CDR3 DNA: TGTGCCAGCAGTGTATCGGCGGGAGGGTCCTGCAATGAGCAGTTCTTC. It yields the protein CASSVSAGGSCNEQFF.

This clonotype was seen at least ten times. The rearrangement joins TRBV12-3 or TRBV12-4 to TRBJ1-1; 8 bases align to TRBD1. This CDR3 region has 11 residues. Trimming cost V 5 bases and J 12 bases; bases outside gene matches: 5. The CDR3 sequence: CASSARDRTFF. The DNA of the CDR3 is TGTGCCAGCAGTGCTAGGGACAGGACTTTCTTT.

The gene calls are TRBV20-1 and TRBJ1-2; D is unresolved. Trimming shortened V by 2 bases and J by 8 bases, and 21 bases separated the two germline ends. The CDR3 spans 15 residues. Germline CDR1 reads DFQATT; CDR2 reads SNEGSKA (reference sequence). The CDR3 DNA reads TGCAGTGCTAGACCCTATGCGGTTGGGATTCTAGGCTACACCTTC. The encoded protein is CSARPYAVGILGYTF.

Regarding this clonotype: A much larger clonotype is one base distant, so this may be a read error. CDR3 region: CASSTTGTLGGELFF. In DNA, the CDR3 is TGTGCCAGCAGCACGACCGGGACTCTCGGCGGGGAGCTGTTTTTT. J is TRBJ2-2 and V is TRBV7-8, with D possibly TRBD2 on 6 matching bases. The V gene's germline CDR1 is SGHVS and CDR2 FQNEAQ. Trimming took 5 bases from V and 7 from J, leaving 17 bases between them. The CDR3 consists of 15 residues. Looking up the rest from reference TRBV7-8 and TRBJ2-2 gives the full variable domain: GAGVSQSPRYKVAKRGQDVALRCDPISGHVSLFWYQQALGQGPEFLTYFQNEAQLDKSGLPSDRFFAERPEGSVSTLKIQRTQQEDSAVYLCASSTTGTLGGELFFGEGSRLTVL.

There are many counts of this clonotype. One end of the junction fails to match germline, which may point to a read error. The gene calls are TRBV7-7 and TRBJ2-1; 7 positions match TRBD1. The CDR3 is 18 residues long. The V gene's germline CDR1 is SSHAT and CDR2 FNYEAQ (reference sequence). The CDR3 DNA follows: TGTGCTAGCAGCTTAACGCTGAGGACAGGCGCACACTACAATGAGCAGTTCTTC. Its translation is CASSLTLRTGAHYNEQFF.

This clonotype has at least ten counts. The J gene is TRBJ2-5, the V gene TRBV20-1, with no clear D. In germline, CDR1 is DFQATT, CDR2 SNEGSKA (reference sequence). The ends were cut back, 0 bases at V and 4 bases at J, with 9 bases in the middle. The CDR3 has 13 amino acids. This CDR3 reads CSAREGSTETQYF. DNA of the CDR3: TGCAGTGCTAGAGAAGGGTCCACAGAGACCCAGTACTTC.

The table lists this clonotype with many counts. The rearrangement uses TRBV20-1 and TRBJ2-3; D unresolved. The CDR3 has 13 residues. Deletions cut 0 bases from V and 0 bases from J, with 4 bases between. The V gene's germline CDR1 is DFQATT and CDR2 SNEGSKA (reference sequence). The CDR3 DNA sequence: TGCAGTGCTAGAGAGGATAGCACAGATACGCAGTATTTT. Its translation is CSAREDSTDTQYF.

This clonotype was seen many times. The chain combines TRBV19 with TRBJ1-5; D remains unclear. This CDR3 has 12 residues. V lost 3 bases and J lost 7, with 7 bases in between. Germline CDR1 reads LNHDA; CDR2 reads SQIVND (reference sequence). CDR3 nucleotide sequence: TGTGCCAGTAGTATTTCTAAGCAGCCCCAGCATTTT. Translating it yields CASSISKQPQHF.

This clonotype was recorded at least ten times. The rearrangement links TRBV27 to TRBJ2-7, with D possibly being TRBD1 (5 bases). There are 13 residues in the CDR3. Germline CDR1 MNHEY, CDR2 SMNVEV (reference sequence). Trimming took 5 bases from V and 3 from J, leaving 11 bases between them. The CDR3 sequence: CASSPRQIYEQYF. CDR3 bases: TGTGCCAGCAGTCCTCGACAGATCTACGAGCAGTACTTC.

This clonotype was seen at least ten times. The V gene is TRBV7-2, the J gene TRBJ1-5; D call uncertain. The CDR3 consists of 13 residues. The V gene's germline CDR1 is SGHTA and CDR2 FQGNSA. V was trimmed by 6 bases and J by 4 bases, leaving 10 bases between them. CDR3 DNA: TGTGCCAGCAGTAGACGTCTGAATCAGCCCCAGCATTTT. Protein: CASSRRLNQPQHF.

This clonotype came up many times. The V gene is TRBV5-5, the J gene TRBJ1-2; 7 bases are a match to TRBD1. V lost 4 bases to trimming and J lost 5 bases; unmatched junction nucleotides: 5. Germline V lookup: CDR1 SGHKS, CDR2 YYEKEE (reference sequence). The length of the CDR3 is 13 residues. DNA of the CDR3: TGTGCCAGCAGCCGAGAGGGACAGTATGGCTACACCTTC. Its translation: CASSREGQYGYTF.

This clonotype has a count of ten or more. CDR3 nucleotides: TGTGCCAGCAGCTTTTACAGTTCCAGCACCTCTGGAAACACCATATATTTT. This codes for CASSFYSSSTSGNTIYF. This chain links TRBV7-9 with TRBJ1-3; D gene uncertain. CDR3 length: 17 residues. Germline assignment: CDR1 SEHNR and CDR2 FQNEAQ (reference sequence). Trimming took 3 bases from V and 0 from J, leaving 15 bases between them.

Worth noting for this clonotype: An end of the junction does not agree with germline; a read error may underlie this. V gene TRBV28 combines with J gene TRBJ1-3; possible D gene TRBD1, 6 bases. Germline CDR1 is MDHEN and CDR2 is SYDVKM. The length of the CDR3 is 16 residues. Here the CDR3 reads CASSSLGGSSGNTKYF. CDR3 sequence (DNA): TGTGCCAGCAGTTCCCTCGGGGGCTCATCTGGAAACACCAAATACTTT.

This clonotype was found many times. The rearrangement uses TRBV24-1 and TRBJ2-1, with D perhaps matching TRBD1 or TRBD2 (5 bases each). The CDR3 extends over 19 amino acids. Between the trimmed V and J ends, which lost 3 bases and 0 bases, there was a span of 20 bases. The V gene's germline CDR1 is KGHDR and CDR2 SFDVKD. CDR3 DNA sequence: TGTGCCACCAGTGATCCGGGCTGGGGCGGGCGAAGCTCCTACAATGAGCAGTTCTTC. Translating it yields CATSDPGWGGRSSYNEQFF.

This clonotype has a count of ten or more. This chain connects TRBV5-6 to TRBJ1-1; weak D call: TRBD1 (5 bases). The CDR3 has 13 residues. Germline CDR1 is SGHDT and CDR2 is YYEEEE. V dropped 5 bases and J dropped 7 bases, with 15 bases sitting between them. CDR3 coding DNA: TGTGCCAGCAGAAAGGGACCTACCTATGAAGCTTTCTTT. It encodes CASRKGPTYEAFF.

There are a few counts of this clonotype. CDR3 DNA sequence: TGTGCCAGCAGCCATCGGACAGGGTCGTACGGTAATACGCAGTATTTT. Amino acid sequence: CASSHRTGSYGNTQYF. The chain uses TRBV14 and TRBJ2-3; 8 bases match TRBD1. From germline, CDR1 is SGHDN and CDR2 FVKESK. The CDR3 contains 16 residues. Germline trimming cut 3 bases from V and 7 bases from J; bases unmatched to any gene: 12. The full variable domain, its missing parts supplied by reference TRBV14 and TRBJ2-3, is EAGVTQFPSHSVIEKGQTVTLRCDPISGHDNLYWYRRVMGKEIKFLLHFVKESKQDESGMPNNRFLAERTGGTYSTLKVQPAELEDSGVYFCASSHRTGSYGNTQYFGPGTRLTVL.

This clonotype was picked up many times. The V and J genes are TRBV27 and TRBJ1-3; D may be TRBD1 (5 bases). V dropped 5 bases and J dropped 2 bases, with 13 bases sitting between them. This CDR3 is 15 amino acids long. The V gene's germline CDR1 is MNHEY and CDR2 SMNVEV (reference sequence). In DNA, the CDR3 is TGTGCCAGCAGTCAAGCCAGGGTCCCTGGAAACACCATATATTTT. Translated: CASSQARVPGNTIYF.

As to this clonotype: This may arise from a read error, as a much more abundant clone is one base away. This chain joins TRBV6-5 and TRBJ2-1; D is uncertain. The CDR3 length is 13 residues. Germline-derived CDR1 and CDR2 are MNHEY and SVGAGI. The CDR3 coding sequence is TGTGCCAGCAGTTACTCGCCGGGTTATGAGCAGTTATTC. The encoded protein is CASSYSPGYEQLF.

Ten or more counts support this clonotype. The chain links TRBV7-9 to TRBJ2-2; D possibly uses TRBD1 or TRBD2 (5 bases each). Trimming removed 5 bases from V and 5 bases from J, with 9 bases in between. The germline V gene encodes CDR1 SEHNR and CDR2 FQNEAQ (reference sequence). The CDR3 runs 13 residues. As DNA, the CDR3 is TGTGCCAGCAGCCCCAGGGAGACCGGGGAGCTGTTTTTT. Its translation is CASSPRETGELFF.

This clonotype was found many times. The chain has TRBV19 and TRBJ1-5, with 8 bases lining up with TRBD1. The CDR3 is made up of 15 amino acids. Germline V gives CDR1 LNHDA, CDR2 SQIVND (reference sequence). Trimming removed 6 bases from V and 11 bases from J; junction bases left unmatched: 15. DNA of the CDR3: TGTGCCAGTAGACCAGGGCAGGGGGCGCGGACGGCCCAGCATTTT. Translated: CASRPGQGARTAQHF. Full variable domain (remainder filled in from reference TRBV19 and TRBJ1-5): DGGITQSPKYLFRKEGQNVTLSCEQNLNHDAMYWYRQDPGQGLRLIYYSQIVNDFQKGDIAEGYSVSREKKESFPLTVTSAQKNPTAFYLCASRPGQGARTAQHFGDGTRLSIL.

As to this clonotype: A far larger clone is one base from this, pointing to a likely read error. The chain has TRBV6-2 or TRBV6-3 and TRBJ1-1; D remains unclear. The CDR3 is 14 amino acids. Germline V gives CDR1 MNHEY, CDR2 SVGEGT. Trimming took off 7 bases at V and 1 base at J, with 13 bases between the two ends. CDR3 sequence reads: CASMKLERNTEAFF. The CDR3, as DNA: TGTGCCAGCATGAAATTGGAAAGGAACACTGAAGCTTTCTTT.

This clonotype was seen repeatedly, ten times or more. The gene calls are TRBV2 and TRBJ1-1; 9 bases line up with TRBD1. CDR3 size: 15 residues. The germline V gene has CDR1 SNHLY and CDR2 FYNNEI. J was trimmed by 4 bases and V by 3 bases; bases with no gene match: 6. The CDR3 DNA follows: TGTGCCAGCAGTGAGTATCGGACAGGGGTCACTGAAGCTTTCTTT. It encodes CASSEYRTGVTEAFF.

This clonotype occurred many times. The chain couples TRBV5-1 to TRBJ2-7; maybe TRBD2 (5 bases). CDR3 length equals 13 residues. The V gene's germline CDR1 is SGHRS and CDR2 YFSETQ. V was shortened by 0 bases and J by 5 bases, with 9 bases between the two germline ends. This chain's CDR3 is CASSLATRDEQYF. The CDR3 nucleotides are TGCGCCAGCAGCTTGGCTACTAGAGACGAGCAGTACTTC.

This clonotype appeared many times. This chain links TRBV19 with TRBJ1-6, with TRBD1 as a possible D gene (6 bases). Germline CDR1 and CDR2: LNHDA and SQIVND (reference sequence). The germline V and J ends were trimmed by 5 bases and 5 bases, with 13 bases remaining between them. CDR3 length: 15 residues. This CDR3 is CASSPWGQHNSPLHF. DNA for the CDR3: TGTGCCAGTAGTCCCTGGGGACAACATAATTCACCCCTCCACTTT. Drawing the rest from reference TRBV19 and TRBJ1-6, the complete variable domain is DGGITQSPKYLFRKEGQNVTLSCEQNLNHDAMYWYRQDPGQGLRLIYYSQIVNDFQKGDIAEGYSVSREKKESFPLTVTSAQKNPTAFYLCASSPWGQHNSPLHFGNGTRLTVT.

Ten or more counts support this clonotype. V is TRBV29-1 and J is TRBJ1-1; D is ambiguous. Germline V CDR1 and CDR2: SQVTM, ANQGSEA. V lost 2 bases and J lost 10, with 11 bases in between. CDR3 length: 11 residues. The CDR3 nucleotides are TGCAGCGTTGAACGGGGTCTGGTAGCTTTCTTT. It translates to CSVERGLVAFF.